Below are 32 T cell receptor beta chains sequenced from a single sample in a study of shared clonotypes between healthy human individuals (dated by TCRdb to the early 2020s). Library preparation used the immunoSEQ multiplex PCR assay. Sourced from immuneACCESS, this table was stored by TCRdb with only in-frame sequences that have V and J called. A share of the clones is absent; for the studies checked, an unresolved V gene accounts for under half, and the remainder has no known explanation. This sample is represented by around 2.5 million clones; 93% of them were singletons. In total, the top ten clones hold around 0.4% of the sample. The sample consisted of naive CD4+ T cells from PBMCs. The label giving this sample's cell subset or site can be read as: CD45RA+ positively selected. The receptors derive from a man younger than 35 in good health. Some clones in this sample may be carry-over from other donors' samples.

The chain's CDR3 is CASSLDRFEAFF. The CDR3 nucleotides are TGCGCCAGCAGCTTGGATCGATTTGAAGCTTTCTTT. The chain joins TRBV5-1 to TRBJ1-1; D ambiguous. Germline assignment: CDR1 SGHRS and CDR2 YFSETQ. There are 12 residues in the CDR3. The V gene lost 0 bases and the J gene lost 7 bases, with 7 bases spanning the gap.

The V gene is TRBV5-5, the J gene TRBJ2-7; D uncertain. Deletions cut 3 bases from V and 0 bases from J, with 13 bases between. Per the germline V gene, CDR1 is SGHKS and CDR2 is YYEKEE (reference sequence). CDR3 length equals 15 residues. The CDR3 region is CASSSPYGDSYEQYF. Here the CDR3 DNA reads TGTGCCAGCAGCTCCCCCTACGGAGACTCCTACGAGCAGTACTTC. Full variable domain (remainder filled in from reference TRBV5-5 and TRBJ2-7): DAGVTQSPTHLIKTRGQQVTLRCSPISGHKSVSWYQQVLGQGPQFIFQYYEKEERGRGNFPDRFSARQFPNYSSELNVNALLLGDSALYLCASSSPYGDSYEQYFGPGTRLTVT.

This chain joins TRBV5-1 and TRBJ2-5; 9 bases fit TRBD1. The CDR3 loop spans 14 amino acids. The ends lost 4 bases at V and 5 bases at J; junction bases unmatched: 6. Germline CDR1 is SGHRS and CDR2 is YFSETQ. The CDR3 coding sequence is TGCGCCAGCAGCATGTTAGGACAGGGGGAGACCCAGTACTTC. This encodes CASSMLGQGETQYF.

The CDR3 sequence is CASSYWAEDTQYF. The CDR3 DNA reads as TGTGCCAGCAGTTACTGGGCGGAAGATACGCAGTATTTT. The rearrangement links TRBV6-5 to TRBJ2-3, with unresolved D. The CDR3 covers 13 residues. Germline-derived CDR1 and CDR2 are MNHEY and SVGAGI. V lost 1 base and J 5 bases, leaving 7 bases between the germline ends.

The V and J genes are TRBV28 and TRBJ1-2, with D hard to call. The V end was cut by 3 bases, the J end by 4 bases, with 6 bases between. Germline values: CDR1 MDHEN, CDR2 SYDVKM. There are 12 residues in the CDR3. CDR3 nucleotide sequence: TGTGCCAGCAGTTTTACGGGCTATGGCTACACCTTC. It yields the protein CASSFTGYGYTF.

This chain links TRBV19 with TRBJ2-3; tentatively, D is TRBD2 (5 bases). Germline CDR1 reads LNHDA; CDR2 reads SQIVND (reference sequence). This CDR3 region has 13 residues. V lost 6 bases to trimming and J lost 2 bases, with 9 bases between them. CDR3 in amino acids: CASREVATDTQYF. The CDR3 nucleotides are TGTGCCAGTAGGGAGGTTGCCACAGATACGCAGTATTTT.

This chain uses TRBV7-2 with TRBJ1-1; possibly TRBD1 for D (5 bases). Deletions cut 3 bases from V and 3 bases from J, with 14 bases between. The CDR3 spans 15 residues. Germline values: CDR1 SGHTA, CDR2 FQGNSA. CDR3 region: CASSFWVGRDTEAFF. The CDR3, as DNA: TGTGCCAGCAGCTTCTGGGTTGGCAGGGACACTGAAGCTTTCTTT. The whole variable domain, remainder taken from reference TRBV7-2 and TRBJ1-1, is GAGVSQSPSNKVTEKGKDVELRCDPISGHTALYWYRQSLGQGLEFLIYFQGNSAPDKSGLPSDRFSAERTGGSVSTLTIQRTQQEDSAVYLCASSFWVGRDTEAFFGQGTRLTVV.

V and J are TRBV7-2 and TRBJ1-1; D possibly corresponds to TRBD1 (6 bases). V lost 2 bases to trimming and J lost 6 bases, with 13 bases between them. CDR1 is SGHTA, CDR2 FQGNSA, per germline. The CDR3 covers 14 residues. Here the CDR3 DNA reads TGTGCCAGCAGCTTAACAGGGACCCTACCTGAAGCTTTCTTT. Its translation is CASSLTGTLPEAFF.

This clone has only one observation. The chain couples TRBV6-6 to TRBJ1-3, with no clear D. The germline V gene encodes CDR1 MNHNY and CDR2 SVGAGI (reference sequence). Trimming stripped 2 bases from V and 5 bases from J, with 13 bases between. This CDR3 has 15 amino acids. CDR3 coding DNA: TGTGCCAGCAGTTACGTTAGGGTACCAAGAAACACCATATATTTT. Residues: CASSYVRVPRNTIYF.

The chain carries TRBV5-5 and TRBJ2-3, with D perhaps matching TRBD1 (5 bases). This CDR3 is built from 14 residues. Deletions cut 2 bases from V and 6 bases from J, with 13 bases between. Germline loops: CDR1 SGHKS, CDR2 YYEKEE (reference sequence). CDR3 coding DNA: TGTGCCAGCAGCTTTTTAGTGGGGCCGGATACGCAGTATTTT. Translated: CASSFLVGPDTQYF.

The V and J genes are TRBV27 and TRBJ1-5; D is ambiguous. Between the trimmed V and J ends, which lost 3 bases and 6 bases, there was a span of 12 bases. The germline gives CDR1 MNHEY, CDR2 SMNVEV (reference sequence). The CDR3 contains 14 residues. The CDR3 nucleotides are TGTGCCAGCAGTTTTTGGGAGGGTGGTCAGCCCCAGCATTTT. Translated, it gives CASSFWEGGQPQHF.

This sequence joins TRBV7-2 and TRBJ1-5; 11 positions agree with TRBD1. The CDR3 extends over 17 amino acids. The ends lost 6 bases at V and 5 bases at J; junction bases unmatched: 12. Germline CDR1 and CDR2: SGHTA and FQGNSA. The CDR3 reads CASSSPGQGGMDQPQHF. CDR3 nucleotide sequence: TGTGCCAGCAGTTCCCCGGGACAGGGGGGTATGGATCAGCCCCAGCATTTT.

The chain couples TRBV27 to TRBJ2-5; TRBD2 aligns across 10 bases. Trimming took 2 bases from V and 0 from J; bases not matched to a gene: 3. Germline V lookup: CDR1 MNHEY, CDR2 SMNVEV (reference sequence). The CDR3 runs 16 residues. The CDR3 here is CASSLLSGRHQETQYF. The CDR3 region has the DNA TGTGCCAGCAGTTTACTTAGCGGGAGGCACCAAGAGACCCAGTACTTC.

This sequence joins TRBV7-9 and TRBJ2-2, with 7 bases aligning to TRBD1. In germline, CDR1 is SEHNR, CDR2 FQNEAQ (reference sequence). The junction had 6 bases not matched to a gene; V was cut back by 5 bases and J by 0 bases. CDR3 length: 16 amino acids. DNA of the CDR3: TGTGCCAGCAGCCCGAGGGGGACAGCGAACACCGGGGAGCTGTTTTTT. Translation: CASSPRGTANTGELFF.

This chain joins TRBV6-1 and TRBJ2-6, with D perhaps TRBD1 (6 bases). This CDR3 is 17 amino acids long. Between the trimmed V and J ends, which lost 0 bases and 3 bases, there was a span of 12 bases. The germline CDR1 and CDR2 sequences are MNHNS and SASEGT. DNA of the CDR3: TGTGCCAGCAGTGAAGCAGGGGGTTCTCTTGGGGCCAACGTCCTGACTTTC. Its translation: CASSEAGGSLGANVLTF.

V gene TRBV7-9 combines with J gene TRBJ2-7; no firm D call. The CDR3 contains 14 residues. Germline-derived CDR1 and CDR2 are SEHNR and FQNEAQ (reference sequence). Trimming pared 4 bases from V and 1 base from J, leaving 11 bases between. The CDR3 region has the DNA TGTGCCAGCAGCTCATTGGACGATTCCTACGAGCAGTACTTC. Protein product: CASSSLDDSYEQYF.

The chain uses TRBV4-2 and TRBJ2-3; no clear D gene. Trimming stripped 3 bases from V and 2 bases from J, with 6 bases between. Germline lookup yields CDR1 LGHNA and CDR2 YNFKEQ. The length of the CDR3 is 13 residues. Here the CDR3 reads CASSHRNTDTQYF. The CDR3 region has the DNA TGTGCCAGCAGCCACCGAAACACAGATACGCAGTATTTT.

The J gene is TRBJ1-3, the V gene TRBV19; D unclear. Germline CDR1 reads LNHDA; CDR2 reads SQIVND (reference sequence). Deletions cut 4 bases from V and 2 bases from J, with 6 bases between. This CDR3 has 13 amino acids. In nucleotides, the CDR3 is TGTGCCAGTAGTAGTGGCCCTGGAAACACCATATATTTT. It codes for CASSSGPGNTIYF. The complete variable domain, with remaining parts taken from reference TRBV19 and TRBJ1-3, reads DGGITQSPKYLFRKEGQNVTLSCEQNLNHDAMYWYRQDPGQGLRLIYYSQIVNDFQKGDIAEGYSVSREKKESFPLTVTSAQKNPTAFYLCASSSGPGNTIYFGEGSWLTVV.

This clone was picked up one time. The sample carries other DNA sequences with the same CDR3. The CDR3 loop is CASSPKGDTQYF. The CDR3 region has the DNA TGTGCCAGCTCACCTAAGGGGGATACGCAGTATTTT. The V call is TRBV18, the J call TRBJ2-3, with D possibly being TRBD1 (5 bases). Trimming cost V 3 bases and J 6 bases, with 7 bases left between them. CDR1 KGHSH and CDR2 LQKENI come from the germline V gene. CDR3 length: 12 amino acids.

The V call is TRBV5-1, the J call TRBJ1-4; 7 bases fit TRBD1. Germline loops: CDR1 SGHRS, CDR2 YFSETQ. CDR3 length: 13 residues. After removal of 4 bases from V and 6 bases from J, the junction contained 3 bases not matched to a gene. The CDR3 here is CASSAGGDEKLFF. CDR3 DNA sequence: TGCGCCAGCAGCGCAGGGGGGGATGAAAAACTGTTTTTT.

This clone appeared once. The chain couples TRBV5-6 to TRBJ1-2; TRBD1 is a possible D gene (5 bases). CDR1 is SGHDT, CDR2 YYEEEE, per germline. The CDR3 length is 14 residues. Trimming shortened V by 4 bases and J by 4 bases, and 14 bases separated the two germline ends. The CDR3 bases are TGTGCCAGCAGCCTCCTAGGGGTTGTCTATGGCTACACCTTC. This encodes CASSLLGVVYGYTF.

This clone was recorded a few times. This sample includes further DNA sequences coding for the same CDR3. The chain recombines TRBV25-1 with TRBJ1-1; 8 nucleotides match TRBD1. Germline CDR1 and CDR2: MGHDK and SYGVNS. CDR3 length equals 14 residues. The ends lost 5 bases at V and 0 bases at J; junction bases unmatched: 2. The CDR3 coding sequence is TGTGCCAGCAGTAGACAGGGGATGAACACTGAAGCTTTCTTT. Protein sequence: CASSRQGMNTEAFF.

In DNA, the CDR3 is TGTGCCAGCAGCTTCGGCGGGAGGGTGTGGGAGACCCAGTACTTC. Residues: CASSFGGRVWETQYF. The gene calls are TRBV13 and TRBJ2-5; 9 bases map to TRBD2. Germline loops: CDR1 PRHDT, CDR2 FYEKMQ (reference sequence). The CDR3 runs to 15 residues. V shed 3 bases and J 5 bases; nucleotides not matched to a gene: 7.

This clone showed up just once. The chain employs TRBV7-2 and TRBJ1-5; maybe TRBD1 (6 bases). CDR1 and CDR2 (germline): SGHTA, FQGNSA. V was trimmed by 1 base and J by 6 bases, leaving 22 bases between them. This CDR3 contains 18 residues. DNA for the CDR3: TGTGCCAGCAGCTTAGGAAATGGGGGACATGAAGAGGCTCAGCCCCAGCATTTT. This sequence encodes CASSLGNGGHEEAQPQHF.

This rearrangement joins TRBV10-3 to TRBJ1-4, with TRBD1 as a possible D gene (5 bases). The germline V gene encodes CDR1 ENHRY and CDR2 SYGVKD. The CDR3 contains 13 residues. Trimming shortened V by 4 bases and J by 8 bases, and 11 bases separated the two germline ends. The chain's CDR3 is CAISVSGTEKLFF. The CDR3 region has the DNA TGTGCCATCAGTGTCTCAGGGACGGAAAAACTGTTTTTT.

The chain employs TRBV7-9 and TRBJ2-7, with a possible D match to TRBD2 (6 bases). The CDR3 extends over 14 amino acids. Deletions cut 5 bases from V and 3 bases from J, with 14 bases between. Germline CDR1 is SEHNR and CDR2 is FQNEAQ (reference sequence). The CDR3, as DNA: TGTGCCAGCAGCAACCGCGGGACTCACTACGAGCAGTACTTC. Encoded protein: CASSNRGTHYEQYF.

The chain uses TRBV4-1 and TRBJ2-3; D is possibly TRBD2 (6 bases). The germline CDR1 and CDR2 sequences are MGHRA and YSYEKL. Trimming took 0 bases from V and 0 from J, leaving 16 bases between them. The CDR3 loop spans 18 amino acids. The CDR3 reads CASSQDRGTETSTDTQYF. As DNA, the CDR3 is TGCGCCAGCAGCCAAGATCGCGGGACCGAAACTAGCACAGATACGCAGTATTTT.

The chain couples TRBV28 to TRBJ2-1; D tentatively reads TRBD1 or TRBD2 (5 bases each). Between the trimmed V and J ends, which lost 3 bases and 10 bases, there was a span of 16 bases. The CDR3 totals 14 residues. Germline values: CDR1 MDHEN, CDR2 SYDVKM. CDR3 DNA: TGTGCCAGCAGTTTCCTATGGGGGTGGAGGGAGCAGTTCTTC. It codes for CASSFLWGWREQFF.

The chain is built from TRBV4-1 and TRBJ1-3, with 8 nucleotides matching TRBD1. The CDR3 has 18 amino acids. The junction had 13 bases not matched to a gene; V was cut back by 4 bases and J by 2 bases. From germline, CDR1 is MGHRA and CDR2 YSYEKL. CDR3 region: CASSRIQQGANTGNTIYF. CDR3 nucleotides: TGCGCCAGCAGCCGAATCCAGCAGGGGGCTAACACTGGAAACACCATATATTTT.

The J gene is TRBJ2-2, the V gene TRBV5-1; D not resolved. The germline V and J ends were trimmed by 0 bases and 0 bases, with 6 bases remaining between them. Germline V CDR1 and CDR2: SGHRS, YFSETQ. This CDR3 spans 15 amino acids. The CDR3 DNA reads TGCGCCAGCAGCTTGGACCCGTCGAACACCGGGGAGCTGTTTTTT. Protein sequence: CASSLDPSNTGELFF.

V gene TRBV29-1 combines with J gene TRBJ2-3, with 9 bases lining up with TRBD1. V lost 6 bases and J lost 6; bases outside the gene matches: 10. The CDR3 spans 14 residues. Germline V gene lookup returns CDR1 SQVTM and CDR2 ANQGSEA. The CDR3 region is CSVRGTGPLDTQYF. In DNA, the CDR3 is TGCAGCGTCAGGGGGACAGGGCCCCTGGATACGCAGTATTTT.

CDR3 loop: CASSKTGAGAGELFF. The CDR3 coding sequence is TGTGCCAGCAGCAAAACGGGCGCGGGGGCCGGGGAGCTGTTTTTT. This chain connects TRBV21-1 to TRBJ2-2; no check of the table's D call, TRBD2, against the DNA was made. TRBV21-1 is reported as a pseudogene. This CDR3 spans 15 amino acids.